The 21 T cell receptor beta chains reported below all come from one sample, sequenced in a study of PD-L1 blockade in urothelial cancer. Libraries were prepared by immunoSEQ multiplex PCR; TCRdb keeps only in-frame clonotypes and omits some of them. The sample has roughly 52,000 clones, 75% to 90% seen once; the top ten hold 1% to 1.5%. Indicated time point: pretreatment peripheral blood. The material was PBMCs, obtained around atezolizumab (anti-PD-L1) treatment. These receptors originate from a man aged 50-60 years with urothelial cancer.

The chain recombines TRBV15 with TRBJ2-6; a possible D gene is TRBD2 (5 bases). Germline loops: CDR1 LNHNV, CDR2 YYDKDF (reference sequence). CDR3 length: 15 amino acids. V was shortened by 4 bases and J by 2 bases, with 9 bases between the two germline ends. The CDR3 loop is CATSTRGPGANVLTF. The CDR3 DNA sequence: TGTGCCACCAGCACAAGAGGGCCTGGGGCCAACGTCCTGACTTTC.

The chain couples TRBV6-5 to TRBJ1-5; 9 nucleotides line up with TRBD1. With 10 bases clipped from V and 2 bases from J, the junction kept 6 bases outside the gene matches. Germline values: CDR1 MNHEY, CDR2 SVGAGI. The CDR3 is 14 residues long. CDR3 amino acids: CATRDRVGNQPQHF. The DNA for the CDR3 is TGTGCCACCCGGGACAGGGTTGGCAATCAGCCCCAGCATTTT.

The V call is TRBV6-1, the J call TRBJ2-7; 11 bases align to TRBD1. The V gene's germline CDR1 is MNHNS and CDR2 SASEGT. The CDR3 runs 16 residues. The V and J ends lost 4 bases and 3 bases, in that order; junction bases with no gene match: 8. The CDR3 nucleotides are TGTGCCAGCAGTGTGGGACAGGGGGTATCCCTCTACGAGCAGTACTTC. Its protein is CASSVGQGVSLYEQYF.

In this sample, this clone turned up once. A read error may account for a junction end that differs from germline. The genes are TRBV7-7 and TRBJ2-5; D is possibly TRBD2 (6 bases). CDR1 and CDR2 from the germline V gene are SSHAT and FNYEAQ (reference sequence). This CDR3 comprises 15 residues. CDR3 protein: CASSADGGSGETQYF. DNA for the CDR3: TGTGCTAGCAGTGCGGACGGAGGTAGCGGAGAGACCCAGTACTTC.

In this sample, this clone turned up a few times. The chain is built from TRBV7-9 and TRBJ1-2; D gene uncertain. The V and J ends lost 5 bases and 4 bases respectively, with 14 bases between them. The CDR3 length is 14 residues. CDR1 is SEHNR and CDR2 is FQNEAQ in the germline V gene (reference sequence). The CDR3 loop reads CASSVDVRGYGYTF. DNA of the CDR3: TGTGCCAGCAGCGTGGACGTTCGGGGCTATGGCTACACCTTC.

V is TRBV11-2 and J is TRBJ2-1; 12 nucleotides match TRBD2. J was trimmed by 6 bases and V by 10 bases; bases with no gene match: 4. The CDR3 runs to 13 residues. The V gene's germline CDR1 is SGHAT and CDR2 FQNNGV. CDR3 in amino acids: CATLAGGRNEQFF. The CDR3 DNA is TGTGCCACCCTAGCGGGAGGGCGCAATGAGCAGTTCTTC. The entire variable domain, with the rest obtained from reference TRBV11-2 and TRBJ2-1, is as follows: EAGVAQSPRYKIIEKRQSVAFWCNPISGHATLYWYQQILGQGPKLLIQFQNNGVVDDSQLPKDRFSAERLKGVDSTLKIQPAKLEDSAVYLCATLAGGRNEQFFGPGTRLTVL.

Written as DNA, the CDR3 is TGTGCCAGCAGCTTAGCTAGCGGGGGGGCCGCGAACACCGGGGAGCTGTTTTTT. Translation: CASSLASGGAANTGELFF. The rearrangement joins TRBV7-9 to TRBJ2-2; 11 bases align to TRBD2. CDR3 size: 18 residues. V dropped 0 bases and J dropped 0; count of bases not matched to a gene: 3. In germline, CDR1 is SEHNR, CDR2 FQNEAQ (reference sequence).

CDR3 sequence reads: CASSLDVHGTDTQYF. Here the CDR3 DNA reads TGTGCCAGCAGCTTAGATGTCCATGGCACAGATACGCAGTATTTT. The chain has TRBV7-2 and TRBJ2-3; D ambiguous. The germline gives CDR1 SGHTA, CDR2 FQGNSA. The CDR3 loop spans 15 amino acids. V was pared by 1 base and J by 1 base, with 9 bases between. Based on the CDR3 plus reference TRBV7-2 and TRBJ2-3, the full variable domain is GAGVSQSPSNKVTEKGKDVELRCDPISGHTALYWYRQSLGQGLEFLIYFQGNSAPDKSGLPSDRFSAERTGGSVSTLTIQRTQQEDSAVYLCASSLDVHGTDTQYFGPGTRLTVL.

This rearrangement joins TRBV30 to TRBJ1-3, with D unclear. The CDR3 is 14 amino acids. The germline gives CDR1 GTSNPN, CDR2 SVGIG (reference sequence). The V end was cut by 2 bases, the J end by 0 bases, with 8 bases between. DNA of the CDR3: TGTGCCTGGAGTACACTAAGCTCTGGAAACACCATATATTTT. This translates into CAWSTLSSGNTIYF. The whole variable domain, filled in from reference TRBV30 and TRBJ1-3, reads SQTIHQWPATLVQPVGSPLSLECTVEGTSNPNLYWYRQAAGRGLQLLFYSVGIGQISSEVPQNLSASRPQDRQFILSSKKLLLSDSGFYLCAWSTLSSGNTIYFGEGSWLTVV.

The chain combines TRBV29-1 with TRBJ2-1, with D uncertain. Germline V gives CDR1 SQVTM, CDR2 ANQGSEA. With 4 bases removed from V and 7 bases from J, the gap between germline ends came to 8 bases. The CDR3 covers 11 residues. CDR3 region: CSVGLDNEQFF. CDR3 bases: TGCAGCGTTGGGCTAGATAATGAGCAGTTCTTC.

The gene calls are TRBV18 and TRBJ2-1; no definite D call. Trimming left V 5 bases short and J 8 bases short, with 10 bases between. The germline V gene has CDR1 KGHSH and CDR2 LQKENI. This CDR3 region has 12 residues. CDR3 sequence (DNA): TGTGCCAGCTCATCAGAAACCTATGAGCAGTTCTTC. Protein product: CASSSETYEQFF.

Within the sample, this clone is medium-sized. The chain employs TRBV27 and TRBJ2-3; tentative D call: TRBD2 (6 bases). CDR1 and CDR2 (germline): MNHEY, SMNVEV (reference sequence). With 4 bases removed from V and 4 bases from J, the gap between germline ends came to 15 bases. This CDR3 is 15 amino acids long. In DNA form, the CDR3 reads TGTGCCAGCAGTTCCGGGAGAGGTCGATCAGATACGCAGTATTTT. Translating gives CASSSGRGRSDTQYF.

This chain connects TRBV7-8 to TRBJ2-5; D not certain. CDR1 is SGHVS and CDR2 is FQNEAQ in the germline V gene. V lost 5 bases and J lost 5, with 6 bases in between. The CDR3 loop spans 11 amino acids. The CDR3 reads CASSPQETQYF. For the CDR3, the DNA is TGTGCCAGCAGCCCACAGGAGACCCAGTACTTC.

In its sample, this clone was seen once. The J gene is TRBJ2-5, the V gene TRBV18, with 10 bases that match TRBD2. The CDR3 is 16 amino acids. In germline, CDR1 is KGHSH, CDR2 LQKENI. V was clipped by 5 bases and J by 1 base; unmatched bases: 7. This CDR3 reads CASSTLAGGFQETQYF. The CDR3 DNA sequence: TGTGCCAGCTCAACCTTAGCGGGGGGTTTCCAAGAGACCCAGTACTTC.

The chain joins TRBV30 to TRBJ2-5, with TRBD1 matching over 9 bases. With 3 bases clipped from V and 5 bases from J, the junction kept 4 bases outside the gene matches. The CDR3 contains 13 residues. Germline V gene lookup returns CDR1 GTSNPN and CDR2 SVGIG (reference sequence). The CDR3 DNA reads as TGTGCCTGGAGGAGACAGGGGGACGAGACCCAGTACTTC. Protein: CAWRRQGDETQYF.

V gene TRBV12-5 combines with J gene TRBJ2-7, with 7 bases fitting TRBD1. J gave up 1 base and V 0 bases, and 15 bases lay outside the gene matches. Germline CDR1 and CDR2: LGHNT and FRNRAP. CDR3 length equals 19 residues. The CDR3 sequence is CASGLVLDRTLSFSYEQYF. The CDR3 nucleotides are TGTGCTAGTGGTTTGGTACTGGACAGGACTCTATCTTTTTCCTACGAGCAGTACTTC. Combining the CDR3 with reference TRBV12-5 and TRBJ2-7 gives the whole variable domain DARVTQTPRHKVTEMGQEVTMRCQPILGHNTVFWYRQTMMQGLELLAYFRNRAPLDDSGMPKDRFSAEMPDATLATLKIQPSEPRDSAVYFCASGLVLDRTLSFSYEQYFGPGTRLTVT.

The CDR3 bases are TGTGCCAGCAGTTCGGGACAGCGGAACACCGGGGAGCTGTTTTTT. Its protein product is CASSSGQRNTGELFF. The V call is TRBV25-1, the J call TRBJ2-2, with 7 positions matching TRBD1. CDR1 is MGHDK and CDR2 is SYGVNS in the germline V gene. CDR3 size: 15 residues. V was pared by 5 bases and J by 1 base, with 4 bases of the junction left unmatched.

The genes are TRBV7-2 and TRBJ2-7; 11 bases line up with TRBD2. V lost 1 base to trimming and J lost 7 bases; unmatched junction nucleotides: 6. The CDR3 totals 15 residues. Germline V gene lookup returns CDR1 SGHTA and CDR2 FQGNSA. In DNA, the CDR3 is TGTGCCAGCAGCTTAGATGTAGCGGGGGGGCGGGAGCAGTACTTC. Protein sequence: CASSLDVAGGREQYF.

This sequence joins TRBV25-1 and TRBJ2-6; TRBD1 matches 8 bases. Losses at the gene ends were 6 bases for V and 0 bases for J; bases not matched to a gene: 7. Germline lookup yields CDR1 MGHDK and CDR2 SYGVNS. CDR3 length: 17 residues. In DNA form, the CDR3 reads TGTGCCAGCAGCGCCGGGACAGGCGCCTCTGGGGCCAACGTCCTGACTTTC. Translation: CASSAGTGASGANVLTF.

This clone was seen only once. The CDR3 region is CASSSNPGQGTIRAYEQYF. CDR3 DNA sequence: TGTGCCAGCAGCTCGAATCCGGGACAGGGGACCATTCGGGCCTACGAGCAGTACTTC. The J gene is TRBJ2-7, the V gene TRBV11-2; TRBD1 agrees at 10 bases. CDR3 length: 19 amino acids. Germline CDR1 and CDR2: SGHAT and FQNNGV. Unmatched junction bases numbered 17, after V lost 4 bases and J lost 2 bases.

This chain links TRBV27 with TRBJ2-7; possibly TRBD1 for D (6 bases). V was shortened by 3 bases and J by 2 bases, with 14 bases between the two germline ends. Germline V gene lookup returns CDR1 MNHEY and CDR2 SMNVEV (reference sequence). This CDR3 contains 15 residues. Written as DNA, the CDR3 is TGTGCCAGCAGTTTTGAAGACAGGACTGCCTACGAGCAGTACTTC. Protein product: CASSFEDRTAYEQYF.